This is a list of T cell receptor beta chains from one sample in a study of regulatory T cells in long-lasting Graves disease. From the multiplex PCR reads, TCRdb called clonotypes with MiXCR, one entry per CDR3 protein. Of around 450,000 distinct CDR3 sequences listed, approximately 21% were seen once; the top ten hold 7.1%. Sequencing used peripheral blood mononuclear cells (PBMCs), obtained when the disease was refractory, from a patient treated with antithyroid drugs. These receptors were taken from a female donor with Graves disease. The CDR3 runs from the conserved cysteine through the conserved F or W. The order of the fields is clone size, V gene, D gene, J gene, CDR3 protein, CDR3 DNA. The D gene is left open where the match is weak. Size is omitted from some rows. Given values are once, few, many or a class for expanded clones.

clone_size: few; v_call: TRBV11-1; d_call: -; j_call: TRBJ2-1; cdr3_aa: CASSLNFGLKSSNEQFF; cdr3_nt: TGTGCCAGCAGCTTAAATTTCGGCCTTAAGTCCTCCAATGAGCAGTTCTTC
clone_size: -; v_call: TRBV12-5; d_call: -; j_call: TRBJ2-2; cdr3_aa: CASGLVPGQLNTGELFF; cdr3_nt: TGTGCTAGTGGTTTGGTACCCGGACAGTTGAACACCGGGGAGCTGTTTTTT
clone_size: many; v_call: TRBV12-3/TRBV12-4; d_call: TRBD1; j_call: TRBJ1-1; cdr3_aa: CASKPTGSGGAFF; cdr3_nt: TGTGCCAGCAAACCGACAGGGTCTGGGGGAGCTTTCTTT
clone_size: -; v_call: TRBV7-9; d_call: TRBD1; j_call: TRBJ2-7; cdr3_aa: CASISGQGRYF; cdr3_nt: TGTGCCAGCATCTCTGGACAGGGAAGGTACTTC
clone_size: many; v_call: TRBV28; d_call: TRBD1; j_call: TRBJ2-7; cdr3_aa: CASSPRTPSQNRGTYEQYF; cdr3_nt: TGTGCCAGCAGTCCCCGCACCCCCAGTCAAAACAGGGGAACCTACGAGCAGTACTTC
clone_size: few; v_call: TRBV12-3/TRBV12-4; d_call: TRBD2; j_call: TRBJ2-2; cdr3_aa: CASSLDGAGVLAGELFF; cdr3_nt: TGTGCCAGCAGTTTAGATGGAGCGGGAGTATTAGCCGGGGAGCTGTTTTTT
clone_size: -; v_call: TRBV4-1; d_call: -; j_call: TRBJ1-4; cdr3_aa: CASSQDWNLGEKLFF; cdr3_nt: TGCGCCAGCAGCCAAGATTGGAATCTCGGCGAAAAACTGTTTTTT
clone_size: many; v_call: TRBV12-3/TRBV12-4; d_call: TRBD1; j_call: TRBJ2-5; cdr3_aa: CASSSTGTAGETQYF; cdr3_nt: TGTGCCAGCAGTTCCACCGGGACAGCCGGAGAGACCCAGTACTTC
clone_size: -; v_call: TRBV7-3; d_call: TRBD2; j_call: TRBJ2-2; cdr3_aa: CASSASGGSGSGELFF; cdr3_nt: TGTGCCAGCAGCGCAAGCGGCGGGAGTGGGAGCGGGGAGCTGTTTTTT
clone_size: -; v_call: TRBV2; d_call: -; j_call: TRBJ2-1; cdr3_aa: CASSREGQGSNEQFF; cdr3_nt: TGTGCCAGCAGCCGGGAGGGACAGGGATCCAATGAGCAGTTCTTC
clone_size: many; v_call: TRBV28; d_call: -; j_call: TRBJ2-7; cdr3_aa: CASSPGQFSSYEQYF; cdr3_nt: TGTGCCAGCAGCCCAGGACAGTTTTCCTCCTACGAGCAGTACTTC
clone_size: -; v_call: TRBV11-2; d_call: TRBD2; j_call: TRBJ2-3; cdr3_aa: CASSSAAGVTDTQYF; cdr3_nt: TGTGCCAGCAGCTCGGCAGCGGGGGTCACAGATACGCAGTATTTT
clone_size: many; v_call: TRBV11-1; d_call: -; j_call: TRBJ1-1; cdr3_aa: CASSHDSINLGDTEAFF; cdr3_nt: TGTGCCAGCAGTCACGATTCCATTAACCTTGGGGACACTGAAGCTTTCTTT
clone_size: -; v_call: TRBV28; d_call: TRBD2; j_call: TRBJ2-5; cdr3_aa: CASSFSSGKETQYF; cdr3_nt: TGTGCCAGCAGTTTCAGTAGCGGGAAAGAGACCCAGTACTTC
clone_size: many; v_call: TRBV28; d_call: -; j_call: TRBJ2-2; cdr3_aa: CASSLFGTTNTGELFF; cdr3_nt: TGTGCCAGCAGTTTATTTGGGACAACGAACACCGGGGAGCTGTTTTTT
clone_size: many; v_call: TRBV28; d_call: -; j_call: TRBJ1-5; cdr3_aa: CASSLIPELQPQHF; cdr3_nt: TGTGCCAGCAGTTTAATCCCAGAACTGCAGCCCCAGCATTTT
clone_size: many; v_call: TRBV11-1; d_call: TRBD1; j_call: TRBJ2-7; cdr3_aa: CASSLARNRGLIYEQYF; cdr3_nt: TGTGCCAGCAGCTTAGCCCGAAACAGGGGGCTTATCTACGAGCAGTACTTC
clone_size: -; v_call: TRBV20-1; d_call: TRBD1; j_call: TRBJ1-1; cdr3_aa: CSAQSGGAGTEAFF; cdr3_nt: TGCAGTGCTCAGTCAGGGGGCGCGGGCACTGAAGCTTTCTTT
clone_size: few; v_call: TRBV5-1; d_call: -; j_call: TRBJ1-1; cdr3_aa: CASKTAEYTEAFF; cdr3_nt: TGCGCCAGCAAAACAGCCGAGTACACTGAAGCTTTCTTT
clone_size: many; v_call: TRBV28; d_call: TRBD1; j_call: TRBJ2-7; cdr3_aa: CASSLGGQVSEQYF; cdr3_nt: TGTGCCAGCAGTTTAGGCGGACAGGTTAGCGAGCAGTACTTC
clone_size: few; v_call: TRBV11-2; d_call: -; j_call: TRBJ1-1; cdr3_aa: CASSLGSRVTEAFF; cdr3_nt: TGTGCCAGCAGCTTAGGGAGCCGGGTCACTGAAGCTTTCTTT
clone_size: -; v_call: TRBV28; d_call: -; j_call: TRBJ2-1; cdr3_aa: CASSSIGIEQFF; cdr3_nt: TGTGCCAGCAGTAGCATAGGGATCGAGCAGTTCTTC
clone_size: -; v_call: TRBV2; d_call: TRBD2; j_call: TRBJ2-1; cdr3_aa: CASSEASTSGFYNEQFF; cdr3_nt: TGTGCCAGCAGTGAAGCTTCGACTAGCGGGTTCTACAATGAGCAGTTCTTC
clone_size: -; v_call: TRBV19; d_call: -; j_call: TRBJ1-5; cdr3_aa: CASSIGGAQPQHF; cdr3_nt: TGTGCCAGTAGTATCGGGGGGGCGCAGCCCCAGCATTTT
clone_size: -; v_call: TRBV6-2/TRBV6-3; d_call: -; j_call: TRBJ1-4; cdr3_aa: CASSFPPGTPNEKLFF; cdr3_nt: TGTGCCAGCAGTTTTCCCCCAGGGACCCCTAATGAAAAACTGTTTTTT
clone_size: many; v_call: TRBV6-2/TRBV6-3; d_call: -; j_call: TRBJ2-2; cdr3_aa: CASSYSLGDTGELFF; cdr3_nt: TGTGCCAGCAGTTACTCGTTGGGGGACACCGGGGAGCTGTTTTTT
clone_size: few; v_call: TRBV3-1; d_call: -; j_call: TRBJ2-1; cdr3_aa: CASSYVPGGGDEQFF; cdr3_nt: TGTGCCAGCAGTTACGTCCCGGGGGGCGGCGATGAGCAGTTCTTC
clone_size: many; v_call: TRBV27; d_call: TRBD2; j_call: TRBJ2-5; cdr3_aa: CASSQKTSGRLGETQYF; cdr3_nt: TGTGCCAGCAGTCAAAAGACTAGCGGGCGCCTCGGGGAGACCCAGTACTTC
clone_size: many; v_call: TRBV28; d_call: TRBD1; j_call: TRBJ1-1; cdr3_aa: CASSLSDRENGAFF; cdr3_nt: TGTGCCAGCAGTTTAAGTGACAGGGAGAACGGAGCTTTCTTT
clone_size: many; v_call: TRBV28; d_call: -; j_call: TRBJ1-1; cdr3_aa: CASSLRKTEAFF; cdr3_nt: TGTGCCAGCAGTTTGCGGAAAACTGAAGCTTTCTTT
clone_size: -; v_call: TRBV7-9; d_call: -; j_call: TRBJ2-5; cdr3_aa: CASSSPGSLGDQYF; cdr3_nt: TGTGCCAGCAGCTCACCGGGGTCTTTAGGGGACCAGTACTTC
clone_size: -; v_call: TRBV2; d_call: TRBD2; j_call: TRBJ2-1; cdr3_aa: CASSEVISGSGDEQFF; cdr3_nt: TGTGCCAGCAGTGAAGTTATTAGCGGGAGCGGCGATGAGCAGTTCTTC
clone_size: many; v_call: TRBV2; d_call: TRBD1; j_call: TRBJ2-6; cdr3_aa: CASRWTGGSSGANVLTF; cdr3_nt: TGTGCCAGCAGATGGACAGGGGGCTCGAGCGGGGCCAACGTCCTGACTTTC
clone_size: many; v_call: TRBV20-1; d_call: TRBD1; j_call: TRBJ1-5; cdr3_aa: CSARDIGTGSNQPQHF; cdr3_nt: TGCAGTGCTAGAGATATCGGGACAGGGTCGAATCAGCCCCAGCATTTT
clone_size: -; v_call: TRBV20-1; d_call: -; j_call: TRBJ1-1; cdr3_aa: CSARPPGSGTEAFF; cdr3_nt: TGCAGTGCTAGACCCCCGGGTAGCGGGACTGAAGCTTTCTTT
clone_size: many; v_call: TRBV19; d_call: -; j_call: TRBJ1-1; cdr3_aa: CASSISGGNTEAFF; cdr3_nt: TGTGCCAGTAGTATCTCGGGCGGGAACACTGAAGCTTTCTTT
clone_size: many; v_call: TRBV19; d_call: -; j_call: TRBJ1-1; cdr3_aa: CASSMGGAGGTEAFF; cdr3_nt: TGTGCCAGTAGTATGGGAGGGGCAGGTGGCACTGAAGCTTTCTTT
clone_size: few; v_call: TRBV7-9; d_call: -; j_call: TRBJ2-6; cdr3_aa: CASSQSPGANVLTF; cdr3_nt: TGTGCCAGCAGCCAGTCCCCTGGGGCCAACGTCCTGACTTTC
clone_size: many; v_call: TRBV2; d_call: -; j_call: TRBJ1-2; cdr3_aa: CATSGQQNYGYTF; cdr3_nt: TGTGCCACCAGTGGACAGCAAAACTATGGCTACACCTTC
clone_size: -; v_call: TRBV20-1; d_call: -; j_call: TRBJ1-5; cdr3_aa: CSAPDGYSNQPQHF; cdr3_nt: TGCAGTGCCCCCGACGGCTATAGCAATCAGCCCCAGCATTTT
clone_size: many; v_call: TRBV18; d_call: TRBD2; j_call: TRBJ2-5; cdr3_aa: CASSPAGEETQYF; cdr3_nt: TGTGCCAGCAGCCCTGCGGGGGAAGAGACCCAGTACTTC